These 4 T cell receptor beta chains were all obtained from the same sample, sequenced in a study of regulatory T cells in long-lasting Graves disease. With iRepertoire HTBI primers and Arm-PCR of CDR3 regions, TCR beta libraries were built. TCRdb independently ran MiXCR on the multiplex PCR reads; one entry per CDR3 protein. In the table there are 350,000 to 550,000 distinct CDR3 sequences, more than 12% of which are singletons. The time point is: newly diagnosed GD, antithyroid drugs for less than 3 months. Extracted PBMC RNA gave rise to the TCR library. These data are also associated with another study on T cells in Graves' hyperthyroidism and ophthalmopathy.

The sequencing used peripheral blood mononuclear cells (PBMCs), collected at new diagnosis, from a patient treated with antithyroid drugs. The receptors derive from a woman aged 25 to 39 with Graves disease.

V is TRBV29-1 and J is TRBJ2-2; tentative D call: TRBD2 (6 bases). The V end was cut by 4 bases, the J end by 0 bases, with 9 bases between. This CDR3 region has 14 residues. The germline V gene has CDR1 SQVTM and CDR2 ANQGSEA. In DNA, the CDR3 is TGCAGCGTTGTCCGGGGGACGAACACCGGGGAGCTGTTTTTT. It yields the protein CSVVRGTNTGELFF.

At least ten counts were recorded for this clonotype. The chain employs TRBV6-1 and TRBJ1-1; 7 nucleotides line up with TRBD1. Losses at the gene ends were 6 bases for V and 4 bases for J; bases not matched to a gene: 5. The CDR3 has 13 amino acids. The germline CDR1 and CDR2 sequences are MNHNS and SASEGT. CDR3 nucleotide sequence: TGTGCCAGCAGGCACAGGGGAAGCACTGAAGCTTTCTTT. It codes for CASRHRGSTEAFF.

This clonotype was seen a handful of times. Since a much larger clone is just one base distant, this may be a read error. This rearrangement joins TRBV13 to TRBJ2-2; 10 positions agree with TRBD2. The germline CDR1 and CDR2 sequences are PRHDT and FYEKMQ (reference sequence). The CDR3 length is 16 residues. The CDR3 DNA is TGTACCAGCAGCCGGACTAGCGGAGGGAACACCGGGGAGCTGTTTTTT. Encoded protein: CTSSRTSGGNTGELFF.

This clonotype was detected ten times or more. CDR3 sequence reads: CASSLGIGYEQYF. The CDR3 bases are TGTGCCAGCAGCTTAGGGATCGGGTACGAGCAGTACTTC. This rearrangement joins TRBV11-3 to TRBJ2-7; D remains ambiguous. The CDR3 runs to 13 residues. The V end was cut by 1 base, the J end by 4 bases, with 8 bases between. Germline CDR1 and CDR2: SGHNT and YENEEA.